This TCR beta chain stems from a study of memory CD4+ T cells and cytomegalovirus serostatus (dated by TCRdb to the late 2010s). In terms of the full investigation: The roughly 33 healthy Belgian adults in the cohort included 9 who were CMV seropositive and 24 who were CMV seronegative. The study sequenced CD4+ memory TCRbeta repertoires of a Belgian cohort with known cytomegalovirus serostatus to replicate a published TCR-based CMV serostatus classifier. General conclusions and limits of the study: A median bootstrapped AUC of around 0.94 with a 95% CI of 0.76-1.00 was achieved on the Belgian cohort by the original-framework classifier. Results were interpreted as suggesting that the CMV-associated TCR signature is largely present in the CD4+ memory repertoire. CMV serostatus prediction reached a median bootstrapped AUC of 0.95 with the original framework and over 0.8 with a US-trained random forest. Only CD4+CD45RO+ memory cells were sequenced, in contrast to the original study, which included naive and memory CD4+ and CD8+ populations. Of under 200 previously reported CMV-associated TCRbeta sequences, around 70 appeared in the CD4+ memory repertoires, each in one to five individuals.

The Quick-DNA Microprep Kit was used to extract genomic DNA from the sorted cells. TCRbeta DNA was amplified with the immunoSEQ hsTCRbeta kit following the manufacturer's protocol. TCRbeta libraries were sequenced on an Illumina MiSeq instrument. Under the source paper's analysis protocol: After out-of-frame sequences were removed, 2,204,828 distinct TCRbeta sequences remained, averaging about 66,813 per individual. Two values were used to score each individual: the count of 150 to 200 previously reported CMV-associated TCRbeta sequences and the total count of productive distinct TCRbeta sequences. A beta-binomial model was reimplemented in Python, and scikit-learn random forests with default parameters were trained on US cohort data. Classifier performance on the Belgian cohort was reported as the median AUC with percentile confidence intervals calculated over 10,000 bootstrap iterations. The clones in this table, taken by TCRdb from immuneACCESS, are in-frame only. Not every clone is retained; where verified, under half of the shortfall comes from an unresolved V gene, and the cause of the rest is unknown. The D gene and trimming were derived from the DNA, and the V and J assignments and clone size from that table. The table for this sample lists 50,000 or so clones; around 76% of them were counted only once. Together, the top ten hold roughly 1.5% of the sample.

A FACSAria II was used to sort memory CD4+ T cells, defined as single viable CD3+CD4+CD8-CD45RO+ cells. To determine CMV serostatus, a Roche Elecsys assay was used that detects serum IgG against CMV pp150, pp28, p38 and p52. Once the samples were thawed, total CD4+ T cells were enriched through positive selection using CD4 magnetic microbeads. Samples originated from another study that specifically interrogated the CD4+ T cell memory repertoire. Following standard operating procedures, peripheral blood mononuclear cells were isolated and cryopreserved, while serum was kept at -80 degrees C. CD3-PerCP (BW264/56), CD4-APC (RPA-T4), CD45RO-PE (UCHT1) and CD8-Pacific Orange (3B5) antibodies were used for staining, and non-viable cells were excluded with Sytox blue. V loses 2 bases, J loses 3 bases, and the germline ends lie 7 bases apart. CDR1 and CDR2 are read off the germline V gene (reference sequence) as SGHAT and FQDESV. Its CDR3 holds 13 amino acids, cysteine through phenylalanine. The retained sequence is limited to the CDR3, 39 bases, with the frame set at the first base.

This clone was observed a few times. No antigen is known for it. The input lacks base qualities; no much larger clone sits a single base away. The source material was memory CD4+ T cells from blood. The sequence came from an adult in good health and CMV-seronegative. The rearranged segments are TRBV11-1 and TRBJ1-1, with the D gene not clear enough to name. The CDR3 in this case is CASSLRPDTEAFF. The base sequence is TGTGCCAGCAGCTTAAGGCCCGACACTGAAGCTTTCTTT.